One sample yielded the 11 T cell receptor beta chains listed below, sequenced in a study of cytomegalovirus exposure and HLA in healthy donors. The PCR made use of 60 Vbeta and 13 Jbeta primers. Repertoires were generated with immunoSEQ multiplex PCR, while TCRdb's copy carries only in-frame clones and drops some. The table shows some 130,000 clones, with approximately 80% occurring only once. Sequenced input: PBMCs. These receptors came from a human donor in good health.

The CDR3 is CASSPWDTHNEQFF. CDR3 coding DNA: TGTGCCAGCAGCCCGTGGGACACCCACAATGAGCAGTTCTTC. The J gene is TRBJ2-1, the V gene TRBV7-6, with D tentatively TRBD1 (6 bases). V was pared by 5 bases and J by 5 bases, with 13 bases between. The CDR3 is 14 amino acids. In germline, CDR1 is SGHVS, CDR2 FNYEAQ. The variable domain in full, completed from reference TRBV7-6 and TRBJ2-1, reads GAGVSQSPRYKVTKRGQDVALRCDPISGHVSLYWYRQALGQGPEFLTYFNYEAQQDKSGLPNDRFSAERPEGSISTLTIQRTEQRDSAMYRCASSPWDTHNEQFFGPGTRLTVL.

The J gene is TRBJ1-2, the V gene TRBV7-2; maybe TRBD1 (6 bases). This CDR3 has 14 amino acids. Per the germline V gene, CDR1 is SGHTA and CDR2 is FQGNSA. Between the trimmed V and J ends, which lost 4 bases and 6 bases, there was a span of 15 bases. The chain's CDR3 is CASSSPDRSDGYTF. In DNA, the CDR3 is TGTGCCAGCAGCTCCCCCGACAGGTCTGATGGCTACACCTTC.

The V gene is TRBV7-2, the J gene TRBJ1-1; maybe TRBD1 (6 bases). The CDR3 totals 12 residues. V was cut by 2 bases and J by 8 bases, with 9 bases left in between. Germline V CDR1 and CDR2: SGHTA, FQGNSA. The CDR3 spells CASSLYGGEAFF. CDR3 bases: TGTGCCAGCAGCTTATATGGGGGCGAAGCTTTCTTT.

This sequence joins TRBV7-9 and TRBJ1-4, with D possibly being TRBD1 (6 bases). Deletions cut 7 bases from V and 4 bases from J, with 10 bases between. Germline V gene data show CDR1 as SEHNR and CDR2 as FQNEAQ (reference sequence). The CDR3 extends over 13 amino acids. CDR3 loop: CASKGQNNEKLFF. The CDR3 nucleotides read TGTGCCAGCAAAGGACAGAATAATGAAAAACTGTTTTTT.

On this clone itself: Within the sample, other DNA sequences also encode this same CDR3. This rearrangement joins TRBV6-5 to TRBJ1-6; 8 bases are a match to TRBD1. The CDR3 spans 15 residues. The trim removed 0 bases at V and 9 bases at J, leaving 4 bases unmatched. Germline V gene data show CDR1 as MNHEY and CDR2 as SVGAGI. The CDR3 protein is CASSYSTGAISPLHF. CDR3 nucleotides: TGTGCCAGCAGTTACTCGACAGGGGCTATTTCACCCCTCCACTTT.

This sequence joins TRBV19 and TRBJ1-3; 7 bases agree with TRBD1. Germline values: CDR1 LNHDA, CDR2 SQIVND (reference sequence). There are 16 residues in the CDR3. V shed 6 bases, J shed 2 bases, and the junction held 10 bases outside the gene matches. The CDR3 DNA sequence: TGTGCCAGTAGAGGCCAACAGGGGCTCACTGGAAACACCATATATTTT. Its translation is CASRGQQGLTGNTIYF.

J is TRBJ1-2 and V is TRBV6-5, with D unresolved. Germline CDR1 is MNHEY and CDR2 is SVGAGI. The CDR3 covers 13 residues. V lost 5 bases and J lost 7, with 14 bases in between. The CDR3 is CASSPPAVGGYTF. The CDR3 nucleotides are TGTGCCAGCAGTCCCCCAGCGGTTGGTGGCTACACCTTC.

In nucleotides, the CDR3 is TGTGCCACCAGCAGAGATGGGGCACCTCGGAGCAATTCACCCCTCCACTTT. Its translation is CATSRDGAPRSNSPLHF. The chain recombines TRBV15 with TRBJ1-6, with D maybe TRBD1 (5 bases). V was cut by 0 bases and J by 7 bases, with 16 bases left in between. This CDR3 has 17 amino acids. Looked up from germline, CDR1 is LNHNV and CDR2 is YYDKDF (reference sequence).

The chain recombines TRBV5-1 with TRBJ2-1, with 16 positions matching TRBD2. With V trimmed by 4 bases and J by 6 bases, 4 bases remained unmatched. The germline gives CDR1 SGHRS, CDR2 YFSETQ. The CDR3 sequence is 16 residues long. The CDR3 DNA is TGCGCCAGCAGCATAGGGACTAGCGGGGGGGGCAATGAGCAGTTCTTC. Translated: CASSIGTSGGGNEQFF. The full variable domain, its missing parts supplied by reference TRBV5-1 and TRBJ2-1, is KAGVTQTPRYLIKTRGQQVTLSCSPISGHRSVSWYQQTPGQGLQFLFEYFSETQRNKGNFPGRFSGRQFSNSRSEMNVSTLELGDSALYLCASSIGTSGGGNEQFFGPGTRLTVL.

This chain links TRBV9 with TRBJ1-3, with 10 bases fitting TRBD1. V gave up 3 bases and J gave up 2 bases; unmatched junction bases: 5. Germline CDR1 is SGDLS and CDR2 is YYNGEE. The CDR3 is made up of 16 amino acids. The CDR3 is CASSGQGAIAGNTIYF. The CDR3, as DNA: TGTGCCAGCAGCGGACAGGGGGCCATAGCTGGAAACACCATATATTTT. Using reference TRBV9 and TRBJ1-3 for the parts outside the CDR3, the full variable domain is DSGVTQTPKHLITATGQRVTLRCSPRSGDLSVYWYQQSLDQGLQFLIQYYNGEERAKGNILERFSAQQFPDLHSELNLSSLELGDSALYFCASSGQGAIAGNTIYFGEGSWLTVV.

This clone appeared a few times. The chain recombines TRBV10-2 with TRBJ2-6; 9 bases match TRBD2. The CDR3 covers 18 residues. The V segment lost 4 bases and the J segment 1 base; nucleotides outside the gene matches: 8. Germline lookup yields CDR1 WSHSY and CDR2 SAAADI. The CDR3, as DNA: TGCGCCAGCAGTGGGACCGCGGGGGGGCCTTCTGGGGCCAACGTCCTGACTTTC. It yields the protein CASSGTAGGPSGANVLTF.